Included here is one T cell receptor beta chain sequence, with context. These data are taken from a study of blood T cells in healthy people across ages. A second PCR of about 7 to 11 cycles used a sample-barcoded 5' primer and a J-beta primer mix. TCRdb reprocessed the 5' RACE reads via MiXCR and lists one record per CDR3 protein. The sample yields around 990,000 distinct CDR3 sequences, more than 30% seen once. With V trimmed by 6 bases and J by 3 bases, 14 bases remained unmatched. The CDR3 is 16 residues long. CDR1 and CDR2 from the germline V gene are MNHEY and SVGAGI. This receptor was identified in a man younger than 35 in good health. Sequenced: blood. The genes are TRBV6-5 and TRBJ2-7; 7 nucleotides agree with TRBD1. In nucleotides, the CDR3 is TGTGCCAGCAGCTTGACAGGGCCCCCCGCCCTCTACGAGCAGTACTTC. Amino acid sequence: CASSLTGPPALYEQYF.